Here is one T cell receptor beta chain with its context. Several immunoSEQ plates held equal portions of the genomic DNA taken from each subset. TCRdb keeps only in-frame clones here, not all; method: immunoSEQ multiplex PCR. The data contain 2 million to 3 million clones, 80% to 95% of them seen just once; the ten biggest clones take up 0.36%. Per the germline V gene, CDR1 is SSHAT and CDR2 is FNYEAQ (reference sequence). V was clipped by 5 bases and J by 7 bases, with 20 bases between them. This CDR3 spans 15 amino acids. These data belong to a study of shared clonotypes between healthy human individuals.

This TCR was sampled from a man aged 18 to 29 in good health. Some clones in this sample may be carry-over from other donors' samples. Sequencing was done on a sample of naive CD4+ T cells from PBMCs. The subset was: CD45RA+ positively selected. The V call is TRBV7-7, the J call TRBJ2-5; D possibly corresponds to TRBD1 (7 bases). CDR3 sequence reads: CASSRDGTDGGTQYF. The DNA of the CDR3 is TGTGCCAGCAGCCGAGACGGGACAGACGGGGGGACCCAGTACTTC.